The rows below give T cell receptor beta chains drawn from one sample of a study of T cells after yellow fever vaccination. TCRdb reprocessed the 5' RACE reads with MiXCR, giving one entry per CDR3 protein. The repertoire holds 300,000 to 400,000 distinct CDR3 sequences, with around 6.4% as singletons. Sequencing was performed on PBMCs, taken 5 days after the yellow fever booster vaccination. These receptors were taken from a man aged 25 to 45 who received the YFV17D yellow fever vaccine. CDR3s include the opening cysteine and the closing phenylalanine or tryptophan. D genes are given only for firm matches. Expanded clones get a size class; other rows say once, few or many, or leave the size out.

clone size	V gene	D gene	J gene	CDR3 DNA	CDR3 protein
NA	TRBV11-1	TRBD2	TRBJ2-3	TGTGCCAGCAGCTGGGGACTAGCGGGAGTTAGATCAGATACGCAGTATTTT	CASSWGLAGVRSDTQYF
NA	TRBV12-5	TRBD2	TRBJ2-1	TGTGCTAGTGGTTCCCCGGGTAGCGGGCACTCCTACAATGAGCAGTTCTTC	CASGSPGSGHSYNEQFF
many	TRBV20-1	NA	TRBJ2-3	TGCAGTGCTCCCCGGTGGGGGGATACGCAGTATTTT	CSAPRWGDTQYF
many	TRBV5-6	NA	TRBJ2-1	TGTGCCAGCAGCTTACGACTCACACGTGGCAATGAGCAGTTCTTC	CASSLRLTRGNEQFF
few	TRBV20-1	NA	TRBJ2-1	TGCAGTGCTATGACTGAGTCCTACAATGAGCAGTTCTTC	CSAMTESYNEQFF
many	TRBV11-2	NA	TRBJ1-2	TGTGCCAGCAGCTTCGGGGCTAAGGACGGCTACACCTTC	CASSFGAKDGYTF
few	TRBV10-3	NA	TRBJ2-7	TGTGCCTCAAGGGACCACTACGAGCAGTACTTC	CASRDHYEQYF
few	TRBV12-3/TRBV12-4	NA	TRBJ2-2	TGTGCCAGCAGTTGGGGTAGGATCGGGGAGCTGTTTTTT	CASSWGRIGELFF
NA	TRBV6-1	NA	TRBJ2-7	TGTGCCAGCCTAAAGTTAGAAGATGAGAACGAGCAGTACTTC	CASLKLEDENEQYF
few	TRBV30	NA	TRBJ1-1	TGTGCCTGGAGTCCGGCTAACTTGAACACTGAAGCTTTCTTT	CAWSPANLNTEAFF
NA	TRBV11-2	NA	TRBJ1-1	TGTGCCAGCAGCTTAGAGTTGGCGGCACGTGAAGCTTTCTTT	CASSLELAAREAFF
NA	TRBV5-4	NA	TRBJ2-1	TGTGCCAGCAGCTTGGATTCCGGTTTAAATGAGCAGTTCTTC	CASSLDSGLNEQFF
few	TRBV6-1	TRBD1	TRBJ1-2	TGTGCCAGCAGAGCCGGACAGGGGGTGAGAGGCTACACCTTC	CASRAGQGVRGYTF
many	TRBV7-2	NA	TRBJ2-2	TGTGCCAGCAGGCAAGACAGGGCCGGGAGCGGGGAGCTGTTTTTT	CASRQDRAGSGELFF
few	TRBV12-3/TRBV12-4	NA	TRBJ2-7	TGTGCCAGCAGCTCCACAATGGGCTACGAGCAGTACTTC	CASSSTMGYEQYF
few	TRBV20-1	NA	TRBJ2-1	TGCAGTGCCTCAAGTCCAGCGGCGAAATCCTACAATGAGCAGTTCTTC	CSASSPAAKSYNEQFF
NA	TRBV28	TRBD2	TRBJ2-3	TGTGCCAGTAAATTCTCGGGATTGGCTAGCGGGAACCGCGCTACGCAGTATTTT	CASKFSGLASGNRATQYF
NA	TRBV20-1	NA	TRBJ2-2	TGCAGTACCACACCGGGGCCCGGGGAGCTGTTTTTT	CSTTPGPGELFF
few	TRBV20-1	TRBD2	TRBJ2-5	TGCAGTGCCAGGACCCTAGCGGGAGGAGGCCACCAAGAGACCCAGTACTTC	CSARTLAGGGHQETQYF
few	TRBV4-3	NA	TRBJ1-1	TGCGCCAGCAGCCAGTCTTTCGAGACAATGAACACTGAAGCTTTCTTT	CASSQSFETMNTEAFF
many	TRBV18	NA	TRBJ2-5	TGTGCCAGCTCACCACCAGGCTTAGAGACCCAGTACTTC	CASSPPGLETQYF
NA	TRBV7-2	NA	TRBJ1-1	TGTGCCAGCTACGTAAGGGGCGCGGGGGCTGAAGCTTTCTTT	CASYVRGAGAEAFF
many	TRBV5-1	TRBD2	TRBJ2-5	TGCGCCAGCAGCTTCCTTAGCGGGAGTGGAAAGACCCAGTACTTC	CASSFLSGSGKTQYF
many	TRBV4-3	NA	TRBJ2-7	TGCGCCAGCAGTCAAGACAGAGCCTACGAGCAGTACTTC	CASSQDRAYEQYF
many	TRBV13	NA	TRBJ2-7	TGTGCCAGCAGCCCTCGGGCGGGGTCCTACGAGCAGTACTTC	CASSPRAGSYEQYF
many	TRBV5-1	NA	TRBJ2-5	TGCGCCAGCAGCTTGCTAAAGGGAGCAGAAGAGACCCAGTACTTC	CASSLLKGAEETQYF
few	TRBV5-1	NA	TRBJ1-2	TGCGCCAGCAGCTTAGAGACCGCCGGTAACTATGGCTACACCTTC	CASSLETAGNYGYTF
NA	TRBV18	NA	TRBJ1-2	TGTGCCAGCTCACCACGGGCAGATTCTAACTATGGCTACACCTTC	CASSPRADSNYGYTF
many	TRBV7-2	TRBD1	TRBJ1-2	TGTGCCAGCAGCTTAGCGACAGGGCGCCGGAGTAACTATGGCTACACCTTC	CASSLATGRRSNYGYTF
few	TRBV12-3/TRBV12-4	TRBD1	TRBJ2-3	TGTGCCAGCACCTCTCGACAGGGGCCCAAAACAGATACGCAGTATTTT	CASTSRQGPKTDTQYF
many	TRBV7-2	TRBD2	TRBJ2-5	TGTGCCAGCAACGTAGCGGGAGAAGAGACCCAGTACTTC	CASNVAGEETQYF
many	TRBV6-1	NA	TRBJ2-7	TGTGCCTTGAGACAGGAGGGCATCACAGGGTACTACGAGCAGTACTTC	CALRQEGITGYYEQYF
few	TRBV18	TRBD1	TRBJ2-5	TGTGCCACCTCTCCCAGCGGACAGGGGGCGGCCCAGTACTTC	CATSPSGQGAAQYF
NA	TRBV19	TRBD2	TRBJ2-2	TGTGCCAGTAGTCGACTAGGACTAGCGGGAACCGGGGAGCTGTTTTTT	CASSRLGLAGTGELFF
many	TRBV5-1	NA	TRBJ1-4	TGCGCCAGCAGACTCGACGGTGCAACTAATGAAAAACTGTTTTTT	CASRLDGATNEKLFF
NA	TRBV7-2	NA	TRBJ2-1	TGTGCCAGCAGCTTAGTTAAGGCGACAAATGAGCAGTTCTTC	CASSLVKATNEQFF
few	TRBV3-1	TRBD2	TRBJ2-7	TGTGCCAGCAGCCCAGGAGGGACTAAATACGAGCAGTACTTC	CASSPGGTKYEQYF